This T cell receptor (beta chain) was identified during a study of cytomegalovirus exposure and HLA in healthy donors. Whole-study findings and limits: The only immune exposure information that was available was CMV serostatus.

The PCR ran on 60 Vbeta and 13 Jbeta primers. Profiled with immunoSEQ multiplex PCR; TCRdb holds only in-frame clones, not every one. The table shows about 190,000 clones, with over 70% occurring only once. On this clone: As yet, its antigen is unknown.

Trimming stripped 4 bases from V and 0 bases from J, with 7 bases between. The length of the CDR3 is 13 residues. CDR1 and CDR2 from the germline V gene are MNHNS and SASEGT. The TCR comes from a woman under 30 in good health and CMV-seronegative. The chain couples TRBV6-1 to TRBJ2-7; D gene unclear. The sequencing sample was made of PBMCs. In DNA, the CDR3 is TGTGCCAGCAGTGTATATATCTCCTACGAGCAGTACTTC. This translates into CASSVYISYEQYF.